Following are 9 T cell receptor beta chains from one sample sequenced in a study of blood T cell repertoires in COVID-19. Here immunoSEQ multiplex PCR was the method, and the copy in TCRdb shows in-frame clones only, minus some. The sample shows roughly 250,000 clones, approximately 88% of them seen only once. The sequenced material came from peripheral blood. The receptor set was obtained from a young woman with acute or convalescent COVID-19.

This chain uses TRBV12-3 or TRBV12-4 with TRBJ2-1, with 7 bases identical to TRBD2. The CDR3 loop spans 12 amino acids. Unmatched junction bases numbered 5, after V lost 1 base and J lost 14 bases. The CDR3 DNA reads TGTGCCAGCAGTTTAGGTTACCGGGGGGAGTTCTTC. Its translation: CASSLGYRGEFF.

The CDR3 region is CASSQGRATNEKLFF. DNA of the CDR3: TGTGCCAGCAGCCAAGGACGGGCAACTAATGAAAAACTGTTTTTT. This chain uses TRBV3-1 (or the pseudogene TRBV3-2) with TRBJ1-4; the D is unclear. The V end lost 1 base, the J end lost 0 bases, and 6 bases lay between the germline ends. CDR1 is LGHDT, CDR2 YNNKEL, per germline (reference sequence). The CDR3 is 15 amino acids.

The chain combines TRBV6-5 with TRBJ1-4, with a possible D match to TRBD1 (5 bases). This CDR3 contains 14 residues. Between the trimmed V and J ends, which lost 6 bases and 6 bases, there was a span of 14 bases. CDR1 and CDR2 from the germline V gene are MNHEY and SVGAGI. CDR3 DNA sequence: TGTGCCAGCAGGCAGGGTGGGATTGATGAAAAACTGTTTTTT. Protein product: CASRQGGIDEKLFF.

The V call is TRBV9, the J call TRBJ2-7; 9 nucleotides line up with TRBD2. Unmatched junction bases numbered 4, after V lost 2 bases and J lost 1 base. Per the germline V gene, CDR1 is SGDLS and CDR2 is YYNGEE. The length of the CDR3 is 15 residues. CDR3 in amino acids: CASSVGSGRSYEQYF. CDR3 bases: TGTGCCAGCAGCGTGGGGAGCGGGAGGTCCTACGAGCAGTACTTC. Looking up the rest from reference TRBV9 and TRBJ2-7 gives the full variable domain: DSGVTQTPKHLITATGQRVTLRCSPRSGDLSVYWYQQSLDQGLQFLIQYYNGEERAKGNILERFSAQQFPDLHSELNLSSLELGDSALYFCASSVGSGRSYEQYFGPGTRLTVT.

The gene calls are TRBV5-6 and TRBJ2-2; 9 bases align to TRBD1. J was trimmed by 0 bases and V by 3 bases; bases with no gene match: 3. The CDR3 contains 16 residues. Germline lookup yields CDR1 SGHDT and CDR2 YYEEEE. The CDR3 reads CASSWTGVPNTGELFF. CDR3 in DNA: TGTGCCAGCAGCTGGACAGGGGTACCGAACACCGGGGAGCTGTTTTTT.

J is TRBJ2-3 and V is TRBV21-1; the D call TRBD2 from the table was never checked on the DNA. TRBV21-1 is flagged as a pseudogene. The CDR3 contains 18 residues. The CDR3: CASSKGKVWVVRTDTQYF. CDR3 DNA sequence: TGTGCCAGCAGCAAGGGTAAGGTATGGGTGGTGAGGACAGATACGCAGTATTTT.

The chain carries TRBV5-6 and TRBJ1-2, with 7 nucleotides matching TRBD1. Germline assignment: CDR1 SGHDT and CDR2 YYEEEE. CDR3 length equals 14 residues. V gave up 4 bases and J gave up 4 bases; unmatched junction bases: 7. DNA of the CDR3: TGTGCCAGCAGCCAAGACAGGGTTGGCTATGGCTACACCTTC. This gives the protein CASSQDRVGYGYTF. The whole variable domain, remainder taken from reference TRBV5-6 and TRBJ1-2, is DAGVTQSPTHLIKTRGQQVTLRCSPKSGHDTVSWYQQALGQGPQFIFQYYEEEERQRGNFPDRFSGHQFPNYSSELNVNALLLGDSALYLCASSQDRVGYGYTFGSGTRLTVV.

The rearrangement joins TRBV18 to TRBJ2-3; the match to TRBD1 covers 10 bases. Germline CDR1 is KGHSH and CDR2 is LQKENI. V was clipped by 5 bases and J by 4 bases; unmatched bases: 0. CDR3 length: 13 residues. CDR3 nucleotide sequence: TGTGCCAGCTCAGACAGGGGGCCAGATACGCAGTATTTT. It is translated as CASSDRGPDTQYF.

This clone was seen a single time. The chain recombines TRBV21-1 with TRBJ2-2; the table names TRBD1, a call not compared with the DNA. TRBV21-1 is a listed pseudogene. This CDR3 contains 19 residues. The CDR3 bases are TGTGCCAGCAGCGAAGGGATAGGACAGGGTGACGCGAACACCGGGGAGCTGTTTTTT. This encodes CASSEGIGQGDANTGELFF.